This T cell receptor (beta chain) was captured in a study of cytomegalovirus exposure and HLA in healthy donors. Notes on the study in general: Prediction of most subjects' HLA-A and HLA-B alleles by TCR beta sequences was reportedly accurate.

Researchers ran the PCR with 60 Vbeta and 13 Jbeta primers. Only in-frame clones appear in the TCRdb table, and some are missing; sequencing was by immunoSEQ multiplex PCR. In all, the sample yields 110,000 to 150,000 clones. This CDR3 region has 14 residues. Trimming left V 6 bases short and J 2 bases short, with 13 bases between. The germline gives CDR1 MGHDK, CDR2 SYGVNS. Comments on this clone: The target antigen is unknown.

V and J are TRBV25-1 and TRBJ2-5; D might be TRBD1 (5 bases). This clonotype was obtained from a man in his forties or fifties in good health and CMV-seronegative. The sequenced sample was PBMCs. CDR3 in DNA: TGTGCCAGCAGCTTGGGGCAGACACAAGAGACCCAGTACTTC. Its translation: CASSLGQTQETQYF.